This paragraph reports one T cell receptor (beta chain). Repertoires were generated with immunoSEQ multiplex PCR, while TCRdb's copy carries only in-frame clones and drops some. The profile covers about 180,000 clones, with about 90% appearing a single time and 7% to 8% taken by the ten largest. CDR3 length: 18 amino acids. Per germline, CDR1 SGHNT and CDR2 YYREEE (reference sequence). V was clipped by 3 bases and J by 0 bases; unmatched bases: 12. Those who participated ranged in age from about 18 to 95 years and resided in 20 to 30 US areas. Which cohort a participant joined came from the clinical history participants gave. The sample belongs to a study of blood T cell repertoires in COVID-19. Across the study: T cells, B-cell-depleted T cells, or PBMCs provided the cDNA or gDNA that served as material.

The clonotype originates from a woman between 45 and 60 years old who had recovered from COVID-19. What was sequenced was PBMCs or T cells enriched from blood (not recorded which). The rearrangement uses TRBV5-4 and TRBJ2-4; 7 bases line up with TRBD1. CDR3 in amino acids: CASSSGTDRILAKNIQYF. In nucleotides, the CDR3 is TGTGCCAGCAGCTCCGGGACAGATAGAATCTTAGCCAAAAACATTCAGTACTTC. Variable domain in full (rest from reference TRBV5-4 and TRBJ2-4): ETGVTQSPTHLIKTRGQQVTLRCSSQSGHNTVSWYQQALGQGPQFIFQYYREEENGRGNFPPRFSGLQFPNYSSELNVNALELDDSALYLCASSSGTDRILAKNIQYFGAGTRLSVL.